This T cell receptor beta chain was sequenced for a study of T cell responses to AZD1222 COVID-19 vaccine. Turning to the study itself: Doses given second, at about 4 or about 12 weeks, were pooled. Regarding the study as a whole: Repertoire collection took place solely once the T cell response had peaked.

The germline V and J ends were trimmed by 6 bases and 6 bases, with 14 bases remaining between them. In germline, CDR1 is MNHEY, CDR2 SVGAGI. The CDR3 is 13 amino acids. TCRdb's copy holds only in-frame clones and misses some; the assay was immunoSEQ multiplex PCR. This sample yields tens of thousands of clones, of which approximately 84% are seen a single time; about a quarter belongs to the top ten. Details on this clone: What it binds is unknown.

The V gene is TRBV6-5, the J gene TRBJ1-2; D is possibly TRBD1 (6 bases). This receptor was obtained from an adult in good health. The specimen was peripheral blood, collected on day 0 of AZD1222 vaccination. CDR3 in amino acids: CASSKTGRDGYTF. The CDR3 bases are TGTGCCAGCAGCAAAACAGGGAGGGATGGCTACACCTTC.